The sample holds many counts of the clone carrying this T cell receptor (beta chain). These data originate in a study of patients and donors after allogeneic stem cell transplantation. The CDR3 loop spans 17 amino acids. J was trimmed by 3 bases and V by 6 bases; bases with no gene match: 11. From the RT-PCR reads, TCRdb called clonotypes with MiXCR, one entry per CDR3 protein. Here the sample spans about 57,000 distinct CDR3 sequences, less than 15% being singletons. The gene calls are TRBV12-3 or TRBV12-4 and TRBJ2-1, with TRBD2 matching over 10 bases. The material sequenced was blood, either unsorted or a sorted T cell fraction (not recorded which). The receptor was isolated from a human donor who was either an allogeneic HSCT recipient or a stem cell or donor lymphocyte infusion donor (not recorded which). It is not recorded whose cells these are; they may come from a transplant donor. CDR3 nucleotide sequence: TGTGCCAGCAGGCCCCACGGGCCTAGCGGGGGCTACAATGAGCAGTTCTTC. It is translated as CASRPHGPSGGYNEQFF.